The T cell receptor (beta chain) described here comes from a study of memory CD4+ T cells and cytomegalovirus serostatus. Study in general: Of the healthy Belgian adults, 9 were CMV seropositive and more than 20 seronegative. The study, taken as a whole, reports: The CMV-associated TCR signature appears largely within the CD4+ memory repertoire.

Trimming pared 2 bases from V and 4 bases from J, leaving 15 bases between. CDR1 is SGHDT and CDR2 is YYEEEE in the germline V gene. This CDR3 has 15 residues. The data were produced by immunoSEQ multiplex PCR, yet TCRdb's version contains in-frame clones alone and is incomplete. The sample carries 40,000 to 45,000 clones, less than 85% recorded once. Single viable CD3+CD4+CD8-CD45RO+ cells were sorted as the memory CD4+ T cells. The table lists this clone with a few counts. Its antigen is currently unknown. The rearrangement joins TRBV5-6 to TRBJ1-2; the D is unclear. What was sequenced was memory CD4+ T cells from blood. The sequence came from an adult in good health and CMV-seronegative. The CDR3 spells CASSLIGRSSYGYTF. CDR3 DNA sequence: TGTGCCAGCAGCTTAATAGGGCGATCCTCCTATGGCTACACCTTC.